This T cell receptor beta chain came from a study of beta chain features in type 1 diabetes (dated by TCRdb to 2016 to 2018). Turning to the overall study: Patients and healthy donors did not differ in mean age, gender distribution, total cell number or subset yield. A total of 90 million to 130 million sorted cells were examined across all samples, and a strong correlation was observed between cell number per subset and RNA yield. The study compared the TCRB repertoires of sorted circulating CD4+ T cell subsets in recently diagnosed type 1 diabetes patients with those in matched healthy donors. Regulatory and stem cell-like memory subsets were isolated from only 8 patients and about eight healthy donors, whereas naive and central memory subsets came from all 28 donors. Study-wide conclusions, independent of this receptor: At VDJ recombination sites, patients with type 1 diabetes made fewer insertions and deleted more nucleotides, a pattern implying thymic rearrangement abnormalities. Naive, central memory and regulatory TCRB repertoires appeared to be more alike among patients than among healthy donors. A moderate but significant shortening of TCRB CDR3 length was observed in type 1 diabetes patients in all four CD4+ subsets. Because cDNA was sequenced instead of genomic DNA, highly expressing activated cells could be over-represented, though the groups showed no difference in activation or CD3 levels. Shorter templates might be favored by PCR, yet because patient and control samples were amplified and corrected together, any such skew would affect both groups equally. Because small numbers of individuals were included in the HLA sub-analyses, any influence of HLA type on TCRB rearrangement was left unresolved.

This clone was counted only a few times. Its antigen is still unknown. Per-base quality was not reported, and no clone a single base away is much larger than it. The entire isolated RNA was reverse transcribed using the High Capacity cDNA Reverse Transcription Kit, and thus expressed TCRB transcripts were sequenced. Naive, central memory and regulatory T cell samples underwent deep immunoSEQ sequencing, averaging about 3.57 million total reads per sample. Sorted cells were lysed in RLT buffer, and RNA was extracted using DNase-treated RNeasy Micro or Mini kits according to cell number. To prevent cross-contamination, every cell subset was processed on its own, while patient and healthy donor samples were processed together. The immunoSEQ multiplex PCR was used to amplify TCRB sequences from cDNA, generating 87-bp fragments that spanned the CDR3 region. Amplicons were sequenced on the Illumina HiSeq platform. The authors' analysis ran thus. PCR bias was corrected computationally using synthetic template baselines, and reads within Hamming distance 2 were collapsed, with unmergeable singletons discarded. Reads were aligned to IMGT to assign V, D and J genes, CDR3 length, and insertions or deletions at six rearrangement sites. Within each subset, clonotype counts were normalized to the number of sorted cells before true diversity and Gini coefficients were calculated with the tcR R package. The overlap coefficient, calculated on TCRB nucleotide sequences, was used to quantify repertoire sharing. As a proxy for the pre-selection repertoire, out-of-frame TCRB sequences from naive cells were analyzed. TCRdb provides this immuneACCESS table in a form limited to in-frame rearrangements. Some clones are lacking; in checked studies, under half of them reflect an unresolved V gene, and why the rest are absent is not known. V and J calls and clone size are copied from that table; D and trimming were computed from the DNA. The sample table shows under 450,000 clones, and approximately 15% are seen once. The top ten constitute about 0.034% of the sample.

From each donor, a single peripheral blood sample of about 100 mL on average was drawn into heparinised tubes. Naive, central memory, regulatory and stem cell-like memory CD4+ T cells were sorted on a BD FACSAria II using a panel including CD45RO, CCR7, CD25, CD127, CD95 and CD27. A purity above 95% was achieved for all sorted populations. PBMCs were isolated immediately by Lymphoprep density gradient centrifugation and stained directly without culture. To minimize batch effects, samples were stained and sorted in pairs, one healthy donor with one patient per experiment. The CDR3 sequence holds 17 residues, the cysteine and phenylalanine included. Left in the record is the CDR3 DNA by itself, 51 bases read in frame from the first base. The CDR1 and CDR2 encoded by the germline V gene are MGHDK and SYGVNS. Deletion took 7 bases off V and 4 bases off J, with a span of 22 bases between the germline ends.

This clonotype was sampled from a man in his thirties or forties in good health. Sequencing was performed on naive CD4+ T cells from blood. Reading the label with the study, this specimen's cell subset or site is: true naive CD4+ T cells. The chain links TRBV25-1 with TRBJ1-4, with the D gene too uncertain to name. In nucleotide form, the sequence is TGTGCCAGCACCGAGGGTCGGGCTTCGGGCCGTAATGAAAAACTGTTTTTT. Protein translation: CASTEGRASGRNEKLFF.